A selection of T cell receptor beta chains follows, all from one sample in a study of cytomegalovirus exposure and HLA in healthy donors. The method was immunoSEQ multiplex PCR; TCRdb's version includes in-frame clones alone and lacks a portion of them. The sample has 50,000 or so clones, and its top ten clones hold roughly an eighth. Sequenced input: PBMCs. Receptor source: a woman in her sixties or seventies in good health and CMV-seropositive. CDR3s include the opening cysteine and the closing phenylalanine or tryptophan. The D gene is left open where the match is weak.

TGTGCCAGCAGTGCAGGGGGCGCGGTCTATGGCTACACCTTC | CASSAGGAVYGYTF | 14 | TRBJ1-2 | TRBD1 | TRBV6-1
TGTGCCAGCAGCTTAGGACACAGCTCCTACGAGCAGTACTTC | CASSLGHSSYEQYF | 14 | TRBJ2-7 | . | TRBV7-2
TGTGCCAGCAGCTTATCGGGACAGGCTTCCTACGAGCAGTACTTC | CASSLSGQASYEQYF | 15 | TRBJ2-7 | TRBD1 | TRBV7-2
TGTGCCAGCAGCACCGAGTACGACAATGAGCAGTTCTTC | CASSTEYDNEQFF | 13 | TRBJ2-1 | . | TRBV7-6
TGCGCCAGCAGGACTGATGTATATAGCAATCAGCCCCAGCATTTT | CASRTDVYSNQPQHF | 15 | TRBJ1-5 | . | TRBV5-1
TGTGCCAGCAGTTTATCCCATGGCTATGCCATGACAAGCGAGCAGTACTTC | CASSLSHGYAMTSEQYF | 17 | TRBJ2-7 | . | TRBV28
TGCGCCAGCAGCTTTTTACCGGGAGCCTATGGCTACACCTTC | CASSFLPGAYGYTF | 14 | TRBJ1-2 | . | TRBV5-1
TGTGCCAGCAGTTCCCCGGGAGAGGGGAAATACGAGCAGTACTTC | CASSSPGEGKYEQYF | 15 | TRBJ2-7 | . | TRBV6-6
TGCGCCAGCAGCTCTCCAGGGGTCGTCTATGGCTACACCTTC | CASSSPGVVYGYTF | 14 | TRBJ1-2 | . | TRBV5-1
TGCGCCAGCAGACTTGGGACGGCCGGGGGTGGCTACACCTTC | CASRLGTAGGGYTF | 14 | TRBJ1-2 | . | TRBV5-1